This is a list of T cell receptor beta chains from one sample in a study of shared clonotypes between healthy human individuals. TCRdb's copy holds only in-frame clones and misses some; the assay was immunoSEQ multiplex PCR. The sample carries more than 2 million clones, approximately 94% recorded once. Sequencing used naive CD4+ T cells sorted from blood. The receptors were gathered from a man between 18 and 29 years old in good health. The CDR3 runs from the conserved cysteine through the conserved F or W. A D gene is named only where the DNA matches it firmly. Rows may omit the clone size; those that give it use once, few, many or a size class.

TRBJ2-7	-	-	TRBV29-1	TGCAGCGTTGAAGGGAGGGGAACCTACGAGCAGTACTTC	CSVEGRGTYEQYF
TRBJ1-1	-	-	TRBV18	TGTGCCAGCTCACCCGAAGGGGGTGAAGCTTTCTTT	CASSPEGGEAFF
TRBJ2-5	-	-	TRBV5-1	TGCGCCAGCAGCTGGGGGCAGGCCGACTTAGTTGCCCAGTACTTC	CASSWGQADLVAQYF
TRBJ2-3	-	-	TRBV5-1	TGCGCCAGCAGTCAGAGCACAGATACGCAGTATTTT	CASSQSTDTQYF
TRBJ1-1	-	-	TRBV5-4	TGTGCCAGCACCTCCACCCGGAACACTGAAGCTTTCTTT	CASTSTRNTEAFF
TRBJ2-2	few	-	TRBV10-3	TGTGCCATCACGGAGCGGACCACCGGGGAGCTGTTTTTT	CAITERTTGELFF
TRBJ2-1	-	-	TRBV6-4	TGTGCCAGCAGCCAAGACTCCCTGAGCTCCTACAATGAGCAGTTCTTC	CASSQDSLSSYNEQFF
TRBJ2-2	-	-	TRBV4-3	TGCGCCAGCAGCCAAGAATGGGTCAACACCGGGGAGCTGTTTTTT	CASSQEWVNTGELFF
TRBJ2-7	-	-	TRBV30	TGTGCCTGGAGTTACGGGGGACACTCCCTCGAGCAGTACTTC	CAWSYGGHSLEQYF
TRBJ2-1	-	TRBD2	TRBV29-1	TGCAGCGTTTCCGTAGCGGGAGTCGGCAATGAGCAGTTCTTC	CSVSVAGVGNEQFF
TRBJ1-4	-	-	TRBV2	TGTGCCAGCAGTGAATTCGGCCTCCTACCAACTAATGAAAAACTGTTTTTT	CASSEFGLLPTNEKLFF